This TCR beta chain stems from a study of cytomegalovirus exposure and HLA in healthy donors. Findings of the study overall: Cytomegalovirus-associated status was assigned to some 180 TCR beta chains. A later analysis found most CMV-associated TCR beta chains apparently HLA-restricted. The study carried out a later analysis of TCR beta sequences. It associated 15,000 to 20,000 of them with specific HLA alleles at a false discovery rate of 0.05.

Germline V gives CDR1 SNHLY, CDR2 FYNNEI. J was trimmed by 5 bases and V by 7 bases; bases with no gene match: 5. The length of the CDR3 is 14 residues. On this clone itself: Its antigen is still unknown.

The PCR employed 60 Vbeta primers together with 13 Jbeta primers. Assay: immunoSEQ multiplex PCR; the TCRdb copy retains only in-frame clones and omits some. The table lists 150,000 or so clones, 80% to 85% of them singletons, with approximately 2% in the top ten. This chain joins TRBV2 and TRBJ2-5, with 12 bases fitting TRBD1. Sequenced input: PBMCs. The TCR comes from a man aged 18 to 30 in good health and CMV-seronegative. The CDR3 sequence: CASKGTGGPETQYF. The CDR3 DNA reads as TGTGCCAGCAAGGGGACAGGGGGCCCGGAGACCCAGTACTTC.